The text below deals with one T cell receptor beta chain. The data stem from a study of T cell responses to AZD1222 COVID-19 vaccine. Profiled with immunoSEQ multiplex PCR; TCRdb holds only in-frame clones, not every one. The table has approximately 120,000 clones, roughly nine tenths seen once. Trimming cost V 3 bases and J 2 bases, with 13 bases left between them. The CDR3 contains 15 residues. CDR1 MNHEY and CDR2 SVGAGI come from the germline V gene. This receptor was identified in an adult in good health. This sequence joins TRBV6-5 and TRBJ1-1; D is ambiguous. The material was peripheral blood, obtained on day 0 of AZD1222 vaccination. In DNA, the CDR3 is TGTGCCAGCAGTTATCGTCTTGGACCTAACACTGAAGCTTTCTTT. Translation: CASSYRLGPNTEAFF.